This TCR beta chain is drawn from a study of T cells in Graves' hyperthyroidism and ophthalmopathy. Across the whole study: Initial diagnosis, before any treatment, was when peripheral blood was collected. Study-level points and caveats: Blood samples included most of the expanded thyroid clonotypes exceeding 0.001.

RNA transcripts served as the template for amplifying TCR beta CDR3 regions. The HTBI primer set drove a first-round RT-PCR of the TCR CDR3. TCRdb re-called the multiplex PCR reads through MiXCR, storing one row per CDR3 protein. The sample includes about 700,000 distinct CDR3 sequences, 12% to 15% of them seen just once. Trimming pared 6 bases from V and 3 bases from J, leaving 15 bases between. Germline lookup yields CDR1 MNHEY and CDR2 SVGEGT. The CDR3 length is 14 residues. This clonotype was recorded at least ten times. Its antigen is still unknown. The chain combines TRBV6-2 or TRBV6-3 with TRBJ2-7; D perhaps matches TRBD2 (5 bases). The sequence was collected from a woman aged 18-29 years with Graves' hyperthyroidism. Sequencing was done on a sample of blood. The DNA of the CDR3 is TGTGCCAGCAGCGCCAGAGGGTCGATCTACGAGCAGTACTTC. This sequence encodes CASSARGSIYEQYF.